These T cell receptor beta chains were read from a single sample in a study of T cells after yellow fever vaccination. TCRdb used MiXCR to reprocess the 5' RACE reads, holding one entry per CDR3 protein. The sample carries a few hundred thousand distinct CDR3 sequences, around 6.7% recorded once. This material consisted of CD4+ T cells sorted from PBMCs, taken on the day of the yellow fever booster vaccination. These receptors were taken from a man aged 25-40 years who received the YFV17D yellow fever vaccine. The CDR3 runs from the conserved cysteine through the conserved F or W. A D gene is named only where the DNA matches it firmly. The size entry is marked missing in some rows and otherwise reads once, few, many or a size class.

cdr3_length,d_call,clone_size,v_call,j_call,cdr3_aa,cdr3_nt
13,.,many,TRBV6-5,TRBJ2-7,CASSYRLSYEQYF,TGTGCCAGCAGTTACCGGCTATCCTACGAGCAGTACTTC
15,.,few,TRBV12-3/TRBV12-4,TRBJ2-7,CASSPRDSLPYEQYF,TGTGCCAGCAGTCCCCGGGACTCCCTCCCCTACGAGCAGTACTTC
17,.,.,TRBV20-1,TRBJ2-3,CSAHPDHLRGRTDTQYF,TGCAGTGCTCACCCGGACCACTTGAGGGGACGCACAGATACGCAGTATTTT
13,.,many,TRBV6-2/TRBV6-3,TRBJ2-3,CASSNPDGRTQYF,TGTGCCAGCAGTAACCCGGACGGTCGGACGCAGTATTTT
14,.,few,TRBV20-1,TRBJ2-1,CSARRLVPYNEQFF,TGCAGTGCTAGGAGACTAGTACCCTACAATGAGCAGTTCTTC
15,.,.,TRBV7-6,TRBJ2-2,CASSFIQGDTGELFF,TGTGCCAGCAGCTTTATACAGGGAGACACCGGGGAGCTGTTTTTT
11,.,many,TRBV5-6,TRBJ2-3,CASSHTDTQYF,TGTGCCAGCAGCCACACAGATACGCAGTATTTT
14,TRBD2,many,TRBV3-1,TRBJ2-1,CASSQSGGSNEQFF,TGTGCCAGCAGCCAAAGCGGCGGGAGCAATGAGCAGTTCTTC
13,TRBD2,.,TRBV6-2/TRBV6-3,TRBJ2-1,CASSYPSGNEQFF,TGTGCCAGCAGTTATCCTAGCGGCAATGAGCAGTTCTTC
13,.,few,TRBV19,TRBJ2-7,CASSVKSWGEQYF,TGTGCCAGTAGTGTCAAGTCCTGGGGCGAGCAGTACTTC
14,.,many,TRBV9,TRBJ2-1,CASSVAPVGNEQFF,TGTGCCAGCAGCGTAGCCCCGGTGGGGAATGAGCAGTTCTTC
13,.,many,TRBV12-3/TRBV12-4,TRBJ2-7,CASKMEGGSEQYF,TGTGCCAGCAAGATGGAGGGAGGTTCCGAGCAGTACTTC
17,TRBD1,.,TRBV20-1,TRBJ2-7,CSARELSGTGKRYEQYF,TGCAGTGCTAGGGAATTGTCCGGGACAGGGAAAAGGTACGAGCAGTACTTC
14,TRBD1,few,TRBV18,TRBJ1-2,CASSPGTGVYGYTF,TGTGCCAGCTCACCTGGGACAGGGGTTTATGGCTACACCTTC
15,TRBD1,.,TRBV7-2,TRBJ2-1,CASSTPNRGANEQFF,TGTGCCAGCAGCACCCCAAACAGGGGGGCCAATGAGCAGTTCTTC
14,.,.,TRBV5-6,TRBJ2-3,CASSLRSPADTQYF,TGTGCCAGCAGCTTGCGCAGTCCCGCAGATACGCAGTATTTT
15,TRBD2,.,TRBV5-6,TRBJ2-3,CASSKMGTSFRTQYF,TGTGCCAGCAGTAAGATGGGGACTAGCTTCCGTACGCAGTATTTT
12,.,few,TRBV29-1,TRBJ2-1,CSVAEGVHEQFF,TGCAGCGTTGCTGAGGGGGTCCATGAGCAGTTCTTC
13,.,few,TRBV6-6,TRBJ2-1,CASSPTGGGEQFF,TGTGCCAGCAGCCCCACTGGGGGTGGTGAGCAGTTCTTC
17,TRBD1,.,TRBV7-2,TRBJ2-4,CASRGTGGDMELNIQYF,TGTGCCAGCAGGGGGACAGGGGGCGATATGGAGCTAAACATTCAGTACTTC
14,.,few,TRBV10-3,TRBJ2-2,CAISDAGATGELFF,TGTGCCATCAGTGACGCAGGGGCGACCGGGGAGCTGTTTTTT
13,.,.,TRBV27,TRBJ2-1,CATKGGGYNEQFF,TGTGCCACCAAGGGGGGGGGTTACAATGAGCAGTTCTTC
15,TRBD1,many,TRBV2,TRBJ2-7,CASNRPPTGGEEQYF,TGTGCCAGCAATCGACCTCCTACAGGGGGCGAAGAGCAGTACTTC
14,.,many,TRBV5-6,TRBJ1-4,CASSPDGLREKLFF,TGTGCCAGCAGCCCGGACGGACTAAGGGAAAAACTGTTTTTT
17,TRBD1,.,TRBV14,TRBJ2-4,CASSLGQGRTAKNIQYF,TGTGCCAGCAGCCTCGGACAGGGGAGGACGGCCAAAAACATTCAGTACTTC
15,.,few,TRBV4-2,TRBJ1-5,CASSHKDTSNQPQHF,TGTGCCAGCAGCCATAAAGACACCAGCAATCAGCCCCAGCATTTT
15,TRBD2,.,TRBV11-2,TRBJ2-7,CASSHPRLAMHEQYF,TGTGCCAGCAGCCATCCTCGACTAGCTATGCACGAGCAGTACTTC
16,.,.,TRBV15,TRBJ1-5,CATSRAGAEGNQPQHF,TGTGCCACCAGCAGAGCCGGGGCGGAGGGCAATCAGCCCCAGCATTTT
14,.,few,TRBV12-3/TRBV12-4,TRBJ2-5,CASSYTGGQETQYF,TGTGCCAGCAGCTACACAGGTGGCCAAGAGACCCAGTACTTC
14,.,many,TRBV19,TRBJ2-7,CASSIMYSTYEQYF,TGTGCCAGTAGTATAATGTACAGCACCTACGAGCAGTACTTC
17,TRBD2,.,TRBV18,TRBJ2-3,CASSPLTAGRGTDTQYF,TGTGCCAGCTCACCATTGACAGCGGGACGGGGCACAGATACGCAGTATTTT
17,.,few,TRBV23-1,TRBJ2-4,CASSRRSFPLAKNIQYF,TGCGCCAGCAGTCGCCGGAGCTTTCCCTTGGCCAAAAACATTCAGTACTTC
15,.,many,TRBV29-1,TRBJ2-4,CSVEGGGYGKNIQYF,TGCAGCGTTGAAGGTGGGGGGTACGGCAAAAACATTCAGTACTTC
13,.,many,TRBV18,TRBJ2-7,CASSPNGNYEQYF,TGTGCCAGCTCACCTAACGGGAACTACGAGCAGTACTTC
14,.,few,TRBV18,TRBJ2-1,CASSPNSLDNEQFF,TGTGCCAGCTCACCGAATAGCCTCGACAATGAGCAGTTCTTC
12,.,many,TRBV3-1,TRBJ1-1,CASSRGRMGAFF,TGTGCCAGCAGCCGGGGCAGGATGGGAGCTTTCTTT
14,.,few,TRBV27,TRBJ2-7,CASSLSGKPYEQYF,TGTGCCAGCAGTTTATCTGGCAAACCCTACGAGCAGTACTTC
17,.,many,TRBV27,TRBJ2-2,CASRGYRDSPRTGELFF,TGTGCCAGCAGGGGTTACCGGGACTCCCCGCGGACCGGGGAGCTGTTTTTT
17,.,many,TRBV24-1,TRBJ2-3,CATSDSPSGAPTDTQYF,TGTGCCACCAGTGATTCGCCCTCAGGGGCCCCCACAGATACGCAGTATTTT
13,TRBD1,.,TRBV30,TRBJ1-2,CAWSAGTVHTDTF,TGTGCCTGGAGCGCCGGGACAGTTCACACGGACACCTTC
15,TRBD2,.,TRBV25-1,TRBJ2-1,CASSWKLADYNEQFF,TGTGCCAGCAGTTGGAAACTAGCGGACTACAATGAGCAGTTCTTC
14,.,many,TRBV7-9,TRBJ1-6,CASSSGHGTSPLHF,TGTGCCAGCAGCTCAGGACACGGAACTTCACCCCTCCACTTT
18,TRBD1,.,TRBV28,TRBJ1-5,CASIGIWDRAGSNQPQHF,TGTGCCAGCATCGGGATATGGGACAGGGCCGGCAGCAATCAGCCCCAGCATTTT
14,.,many,TRBV19,TRBJ2-7,CASKRTVADYEQYF,TGTGCCAGTAAACGGACAGTAGCGGACTACGAGCAGTACTTC
15,TRBD2,many,TRBV27,TRBJ2-7,CASSSLAGGTHEQYF,TGTGCCAGCAGCAGTCTCGCGGGAGGTACCCACGAGCAGTACTTC
15,TRBD2,many,TRBV20-1,TRBJ2-1,CSASGLAGARNEQFF,TGCAGTGCTAGTGGACTAGCGGGAGCGAGGAATGAGCAGTTCTTC
17,TRBD2,few,TRBV5-5,TRBJ2-1,CASSLIRTSASVNEQFF,TGTGCCAGCAGCTTGATCCGGACTAGCGCCTCTGTAAATGAGCAGTTCTTC
13,.,.,TRBV12-3/TRBV12-4,TRBJ2-7,CASSSALADEQYF,TGTGCCAGCAGTTCGGCCCTAGCAGACGAGCAGTACTTC
16,.,few,TRBV7-2,TRBJ2-1,CASSFETGRGINEQFF,TGTGCCAGCAGCTTTGAGACGGGCAGGGGAATTAATGAGCAGTTCTTC
16,.,few,TRBV7-9,TRBJ2-1,CASSLLGERVYNEQFF,TGTGCCAGCAGCCTCCTGGGAGAGCGGGTTTACAATGAGCAGTTCTTC
15,.,few,TRBV5-5,TRBJ1-3,CASSWGGASGNTIYF,TGTGCCAGCAGCTGGGGGGGGGCATCTGGAAACACCATATATTTT